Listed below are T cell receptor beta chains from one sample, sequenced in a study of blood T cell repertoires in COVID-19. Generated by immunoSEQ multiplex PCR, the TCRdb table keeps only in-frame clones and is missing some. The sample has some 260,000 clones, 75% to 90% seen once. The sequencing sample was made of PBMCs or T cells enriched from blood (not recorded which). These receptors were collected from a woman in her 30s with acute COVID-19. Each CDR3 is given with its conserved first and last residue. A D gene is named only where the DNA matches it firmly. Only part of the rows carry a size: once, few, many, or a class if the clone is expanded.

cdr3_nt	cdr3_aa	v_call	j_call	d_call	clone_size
TGTGCCAGCAGCCCCGACATAGATACGCAGTATTTT	CASSPDIDTQYF	TRBV7-3	TRBJ2-3	-	once
TGTGCCAGCTCACCGGGACAGAACACAGATACGCAGTATTTT	CASSPGQNTDTQYF	TRBV18	TRBJ2-3	TRBD1	-
TGCGCCAGCAGCTTGGGACAGGGGAGGCCAGATACGCAGTATTTT	CASSLGQGRPDTQYF	TRBV5-1	TRBJ2-3	TRBD1	-
TGTGCCACCAGTGACCACGGGACAGGGGAGAGAGATACGCAGTATTTT	CATSDHGTGERDTQYF	TRBV24-1	TRBJ2-3	TRBD1	-
TGTGCCAGCAGCGTAGATAACGGGGTTACGCAGTATTTT	CASSVDNGVTQYF	TRBV9	TRBJ2-3	-	-
TGTGCCAGTAGCATAGAACTCTCTGGAAACACCATATATTTT	CASSIELSGNTIYF	TRBV19	TRBJ1-3	-	-
TGTGCCAGCAGTCCACCGAACAGGGATAACTATGGCTACACCTTC	CASSPPNRDNYGYTF	TRBV6-5	TRBJ1-2	-	-
TGTGCCAGCAGTTTATCCTTCGGTGGTACTGAAGCTTTCTTT	CASSLSFGGTEAFF	TRBV27	TRBJ1-1	-	-
TGTGCCAGCAGCGTACCGGGACAGGGACCGGGAAACTATGGCTACACCTTC	CASSVPGQGPGNYGYTF	TRBV7-8	TRBJ1-2	TRBD1	-
TGTGCCAGCAGCCCGTTCCGGGACAGGGGAACTGAAGCTTTCTTT	CASSPFRDRGTEAFF	TRBV9	TRBJ1-1	TRBD1	-
TGTGCCAGCAGCTTTTCGGCAGGGATCCTGTACAATGAGCAGTTCTTC	CASSFSAGILYNEQFF	TRBV13	TRBJ2-1	-	-
TGTGCCAGCAGTGACTCCGGCCGAGGTTATAATTCACCCCTCCACTTT	CASSDSGRGYNSPLHF	TRBV6-4	TRBJ1-6	-	-
TGTGCCTGGAGTGGTCGCGGGAGAGATACGCAGTATTTT	CAWSGRGRDTQYF	TRBV30	TRBJ2-3	TRBD2	-
TGCGCCAGCCATGGACTAGCGGGGGGCGGAGAGACCCAGTACTTC	CASHGLAGGGETQYF	TRBV10-2	TRBJ2-5	TRBD2	-
TGTGCCAGCAGCTTGCTCCGGGGTACGCAGTATTTT	CASSLLRGTQYF	TRBV13	TRBJ2-3	-	-
TGTGCCAGTAGTAGACTTGACAGGGGAAACGAAAAACTGTTTTTT	CASSRLDRGNEKLFF	TRBV19	TRBJ1-4	TRBD1	-
TGTGCCAGCAGCTCACTTATGGGGGGAAATTCACCCCTCCACTTT	CASSSLMGGNSPLHF	TRBV7-9	TRBJ1-6	-	-
TGTGCCACAGGAGCGGGGGACAGGGGAGCTCAGCGGATAGGCTACACCTTC	CATGAGDRGAQRIGYTF	TRBV28	TRBJ1-2	TRBD1	-
TGCGCCAGCAGCCAAGACAGGGGAACTAATGAAAAACTGTTTTTT	CASSQDRGTNEKLFF	TRBV5-1	TRBJ1-4	TRBD1	-
TGCGCCAGCAGCTTTCAGGACAGGGGTAATGAGCAGTACTTC	CASSFQDRGNEQYF	TRBV5-1	TRBJ2-7	TRBD1	-
TGCGCCAGCAGCTCCCAGGGGAAGAACACCGGGGAGCTGTTTTTT	CASSSQGKNTGELFF	TRBV5-1	TRBJ2-2	-	-
TGTGCCAGCAGCCCCATGCGACAGGGGCCATATGGCTACACCTTC	CASSPMRQGPYGYTF	TRBV7-8	TRBJ1-2	TRBD1	few
TGTGCCAGCAGCCAAAGGGGCGAAAATGAGCAGTTCTTC	CASSQRGENEQFF	TRBV3-1/TRBV3-2	TRBJ2-1	-	-
TGTGCCTGGAGCCGTCAGGGAAACACTGAAGCTTTCTTT	CAWSRQGNTEAFF	TRBV30	TRBJ1-1	-	once
TGTGCCAGTAGTATGGACGCCGACAGGGGGGGGACTGAAGCTTTCTTT	CASSMDADRGGTEAFF	TRBV19	TRBJ1-1	TRBD1	-
TGTGCCAGCAGACCGGGACTAGCGGGGCCCTCCTACAATGAGCAGTTCTTC	CASRPGLAGPSYNEQFF	TRBV3-1/TRBV3-2	TRBJ2-1	TRBD2	-
TGTGCCAGCAGCGCGGGGAGGAGAAACACCATATATTTT	CASSAGRRNTIYF	TRBV13	TRBJ1-3	-	few
TGTGCCACCAATGGGCAGGGGGCTTTAGAGACCCAGTACTTC	CATNGQGALETQYF	TRBV15	TRBJ2-5	TRBD1	few
TGTGCCAGCAGCCTGGGACGGGACAGGTTGGGTTATTTT	CASSLGRDRLGYF	TRBV7-9	TRBJ2-3	TRBD1	-
TGTGCCAGCAGCTTTGTGCGGGAAACGCAGTATTTT	CASSFVRETQYF	TRBV11-2	TRBJ2-3	-	-
TGTGCCAGCAGCTCCTATTCAGGGGCAAGGGGCTACACCTTC	CASSSYSGARGYTF	TRBV7-2	TRBJ1-2	-	-
TGTGCCAGCAGTTTAATTCTAGAGCGATCCCCCTACGACGAGCAGTACTTC	CASSLILERSPYDEQYF	TRBV28	TRBJ2-7	-	-
TGTGCCAGCAGCCCTTCTAGCGGGATACAGGGCGGGGAGCTGTTTTTT	CASSPSSGIQGGELFF	TRBV3-1/TRBV3-2	TRBJ2-2	TRBD2	-
TGTGCCAGCAGTAGAGGGACTGAAGCTTTCTTT	CASSRGTEAFF	TRBV27	TRBJ1-1	-	-
TGTGCCAGCAGCTTGGGACAGTACACAGATACGCAGTATTTT	CASSLGQYTDTQYF	TRBV7-9	TRBJ2-3	TRBD1	-
TGCGCCAGCAAGGAGGGGGCGACAGATACGCAGTATTTT	CASKEGATDTQYF	TRBV5-1	TRBJ2-3	-	-
TGTGCCAGCAGCTTAGCGTACAGCTCCTACGAGCAGTACTTC	CASSLAYSSYEQYF	TRBV7-4	TRBJ2-7	-	once
TGTGCCAGCTCACGGGGAGGACAGGATGAAAAACTGTTTTTT	CASSRGGQDEKLFF	TRBV18	TRBJ1-4	TRBD1	once
TGTGCTAGTGGTTTGGGGACAGGGGGCAATCAGCCCCAGCATTTT	CASGLGTGGNQPQHF	TRBV12-5	TRBJ1-5	TRBD1	-
TGTGCCAGCAGCTTAGCGGGGCGGGGAGATACGCAGTATTTT	CASSLAGRGDTQYF	TRBV11-2	TRBJ2-3	-	-
TGTGCCAGCAGCGCCGGGGGAGGCAATGAGCAGTTCTTC	CASSAGGGNEQFF	TRBV9	TRBJ2-1	-	once
TGTGCTAGCAGCTTGGCCACAGGGACGGGAGAGACCCAGTACTTC	CASSLATGTGETQYF	TRBV7-7	TRBJ2-5	-	-
TGTGCCAGCAGTGTCTCGGGGATGTACGAGCAGTACTTC	CASSVSGMYEQYF	TRBV28	TRBJ2-7	-	-
TGTGCCAGCAGTCCTGACGGGATGAACACTGAAGCTTTCTTT	CASSPDGMNTEAFF	TRBV6-4	TRBJ1-1	-	few
TGTGCCAGCTCGTGGGCCTCAACCTACGAGCAGTACTTC	CASSWASTYEQYF	TRBV19	TRBJ2-7	-	-
TGTGCCAGCAGTCCGGGAGACTACGAGCAGTACTTC	CASSPGDYEQYF	TRBV2	TRBJ2-7	-	-
TGTGCCAGCAGTTTATCGGGACTAGGACCGTTCTTC	CASSLSGLGPFF	TRBV12-3/TRBV12-4	TRBJ2-1	TRBD2	-
TGTGCCAGTAGACAGGGTGGGTGGGCTGAGCAGTTCTTC	CASRQGGWAEQFF	TRBV25-1	TRBJ2-1	TRBD1	-
TGTGCCAGCAGCTTACAAAGCGGGAACACCGGGGAGCTGTTTTTT	CASSLQSGNTGELFF	TRBV7-9	TRBJ2-2	-	-
TGTGCCAGCAGTACCATAGCGGGGTCGGAGACCCAGTACTTC	CASSTIAGSETQYF	TRBV6-5	TRBJ2-5	TRBD2	once
TGTGCCAGCAGCGCTACAGGGGGCGCCTCAGATACGCAGTATTTT	CASSATGGASDTQYF	TRBV11-1	TRBJ2-3	TRBD1	-
TGTGCCAGCAGGCAGGGGCGGGTTAGGACAGGCCCCAACTATGGCTACACCTTC	CASRQGRVRTGPNYGYTF	TRBV6-4	TRBJ1-2	TRBD1	-
TGTGCCAGCAGTGAAAATTGGAGAACAGATACGCAGTATTTT	CASSENWRTDTQYF	TRBV6-1	TRBJ2-3	-	-
TGTGCCAGCAGTTACCCGGGAAGGGCTCGGGAAAAACTGTTTTTT	CASSYPGRAREKLFF	TRBV28	TRBJ1-4	-	-
TGTGCCAGTAGTGGAACCGGGAGCAATCAGCCCCAGCATTTT	CASSGTGSNQPQHF	TRBV19	TRBJ1-5	-	few
TGTGCCTGGAGTGGGGGCCAGGGCTATGGCTACACCTTC	CAWSGGQGYGYTF	TRBV30	TRBJ1-2	-	-
TGTGCCAGCAGTGAAGGGCAGTTCCAGCCCCAGCATTTT	CASSEGQFQPQHF	TRBV2	TRBJ1-5	-	-
TGTGCCAGTAGAGGCACAGGGGCCAGCTCCTACGAGCAGTACTTC	CASRGTGASSYEQYF	TRBV19	TRBJ2-7	TRBD1	-
TGTGCCAGTCGTAAGGAGAATGGAAACACCATATATTTT	CASRKENGNTIYF	TRBV19	TRBJ1-3	-	few